The 9 T cell receptor beta chains in this list originate from one sample, sequenced in a study of shared clonotypes between healthy human individuals. The repertoire was sequenced with immunoSEQ multiplex PCR; TCRdb's copy has only in-frame clones and lacks some. The sample holds about 1.5 million clones; nearly 99% are singletons and the top ten take about 0.4%. Sequenced input: naive CD4+ T cells sorted from blood. Described subset: CD45RA+ positively selected. All receptors derive from a man between 25 and 39 years old in good health.

The rearrangement links TRBV29-1 to TRBJ2-7, with a possible D match to TRBD1 (5 bases). Trimming took off 4 bases at V and 3 bases at J, with 13 bases between the two ends. Germline CDR1 and CDR2: SQVTM and ANQGSEA. The CDR3 length is 13 residues. In nucleotides, the CDR3 is TGCAGCGTTGTCCGGACACCGAACTACGAGCAGTACTTC. Its protein product is CSVVRTPNYEQYF.

The CDR3 DNA reads TGTGCCTGGAGTGTACCGAGACCCTACAATGAGCAGTTCTTC. As protein: CAWSVPRPYNEQFF. This chain links TRBV30 with TRBJ2-1; unclear D gene. This CDR3 contains 14 residues. Germline V gene data show CDR1 as GTSNPN and CDR2 as SVGIG (reference sequence). Trimming stripped 0 bases from V and 2 bases from J, with 8 bases between.

The rearrangement links TRBV7-2 to TRBJ1-2; a possible D gene is TRBD1 (5 bases). V lost 5 bases and J 6 bases, leaving 19 bases between the germline ends. Per germline, CDR1 SGHTA and CDR2 FQGNSA. The CDR3 loop spans 15 amino acids. The CDR3 loop is CASSPGPGSMDGYTF. The CDR3 DNA reads TGTGCCAGCAGCCCAGGGCCTGGGAGCATGGATGGCTACACCTTC.

The chain carries TRBV5-1 and TRBJ2-7; D may be TRBD2 (5 bases). Germline V lookup: CDR1 SGHRS, CDR2 YFSETQ. The CDR3 consists of 14 residues. Between the trimmed V and J ends, which lost 0 bases and 5 bases, there was a span of 12 bases. This CDR3 reads CASSLVGVGDEQYF. CDR3 DNA sequence: TGCGCCAGCAGCTTGGTCGGGGTTGGGGACGAGCAGTACTTC.

The chain recombines TRBV18 with TRBJ2-2, with D perhaps matching TRBD1 (5 bases). The CDR3 totals 15 residues. The V gene's germline CDR1 is KGHSH and CDR2 LQKENI. Trimming removed 5 bases from V and 6 bases from J, with 16 bases in between. In nucleotides, the CDR3 is TGTGCCAGCTCAGCTTTCCAGGGTGTGGCCGGGGAGCTGTTTTTT. This encodes CASSAFQGVAGELFF.

V and J are TRBV5-6 and TRBJ1-4; D not resolved. V was pared by 3 bases and J by 0 bases, with 18 bases between. CDR1 SGHDT and CDR2 YYEEEE come from the germline V gene. This CDR3 has 18 residues. CDR3 sequence (DNA): TGTGCCAGCAGCTCGTGGATAAGGCTAGTTGCAACTAATGAAAAACTGTTTTTT. It specifies CASSSWIRLVATNEKLFF.

The chain is built from TRBV2 and TRBJ2-3, with 8 bases that match TRBD2. Germline trimming cut 7 bases from V and 4 bases from J; bases unmatched to any gene: 7. Germline V gene lookup returns CDR1 SNHLY and CDR2 FYNNEI. The CDR3 consists of 14 residues. CDR3 nucleotides: TGTGCCAGCACTGGAGCGGGAGTCCCAGATACGCAGTATTTT. Its translation is CASTGAGVPDTQYF.

This clone was seen once. V is TRBV5-5 and J is TRBJ2-7, with D possibly TRBD1 on 5 matching bases. From germline, CDR1 is SGHKS and CDR2 YYEKEE (reference sequence). This CDR3 comprises 12 residues. Deletions cut 5 bases from V and 4 bases from J, with 10 bases between. The CDR3 loop reads CASRDTQYEQYF. As DNA, the CDR3 is TGTGCCAGCAGGGACACGCAATACGAGCAGTACTTC.

The chain couples TRBV28 to TRBJ2-7; 7 bases agree with TRBD2. Germline assignment: CDR1 MDHEN and CDR2 SYDVKM. V dropped 5 bases and J dropped 5; count of bases not matched to a gene: 9. The CDR3 extends over 14 amino acids. The chain's CDR3 is CASSRRELRNEQYF. The DNA for the CDR3 is TGTGCCAGCAGTCGGCGGGAGCTTCGTAACGAGCAGTACTTC.